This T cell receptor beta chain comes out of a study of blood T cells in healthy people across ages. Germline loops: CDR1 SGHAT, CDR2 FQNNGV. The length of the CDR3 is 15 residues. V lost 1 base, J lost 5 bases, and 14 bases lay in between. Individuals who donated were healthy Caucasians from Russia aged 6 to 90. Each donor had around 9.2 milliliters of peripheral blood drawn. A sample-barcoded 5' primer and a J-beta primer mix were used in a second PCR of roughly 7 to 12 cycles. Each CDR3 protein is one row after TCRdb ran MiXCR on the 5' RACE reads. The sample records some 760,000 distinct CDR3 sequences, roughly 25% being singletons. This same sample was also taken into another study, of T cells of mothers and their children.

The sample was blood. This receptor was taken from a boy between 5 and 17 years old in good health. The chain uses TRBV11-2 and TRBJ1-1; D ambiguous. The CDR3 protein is CASSLGEGILTEAFF. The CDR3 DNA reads TGTGCCAGCAGCTTAGGAGAAGGTATCTTGACTGAAGCTTTCTTT.